A single sample gave rise to the 22 T cell receptor beta chains below, sequenced in a study of blood T cell repertoires in COVID-19. Sequencing was performed with immunoSEQ multiplex PCR; in TCRdb, only in-frame clones are kept and a portion is missing. The data show roughly 140,000 clones, more than 80% seen once. The sample comprised PBMCs or T cells enriched from blood (not recorded which). Receptors originate from a woman younger than 30 who had been exposed to COVID-19.

The CDR3 reads CASSPASGTTAGELFF. The DNA for the CDR3 is TGTGCCAGCAGCCCAGCTAGCGGGACTACCGCCGGGGAGCTGTTTTTT. The chain recombines TRBV13 with TRBJ2-2; 9 bases agree with TRBD2. This CDR3 is 16 amino acids long. CDR1 and CDR2 (germline): PRHDT, FYEKMQ (reference sequence). V gave up 5 bases and J gave up 6 bases; unmatched junction bases: 10.

The chain links TRBV3-1 (or the pseudogene TRBV3-2) to TRBJ1-5; D is perhaps TRBD1 (5 bases). There are 15 residues in the CDR3. V lost 0 bases, J lost 7 bases, and 13 bases lay in between. CDR1 and CDR2 from the germline V gene are LGHDT and YNNKEL (reference sequence). CDR3: CASSQDTGTTQPQHF. CDR3 DNA sequence: TGTGCCAGCAGCCAAGATACAGGAACAACCCAGCCCCAGCATTTT.

J is TRBJ2-7 and V is TRBV6-5, with D maybe TRBD1 (6 bases). The germline V and J ends were trimmed by 5 bases and 3 bases, with 14 bases remaining between them. The CDR3 sequence is 14 residues long. Germline lookup yields CDR1 MNHEY and CDR2 SVGAGI. DNA for the CDR3: TGTGCCAGCAGTCGGACAGTACCACACTACGAGCAGTACTTC. This gives the protein CASSRTVPHYEQYF.

This clone has just one count. The chain has TRBV7-9 and TRBJ2-2, with D uncertain. The CDR3 is 13 amino acids. Germline V lookup: CDR1 SEHNR, CDR2 FQNEAQ (reference sequence). V lost 2 bases and J lost 4, with 5 bases in between. The CDR3 sequence: CASSLTPTGELFF. CDR3 DNA: TGTGCCAGCAGCTTAACACCCACCGGGGAGCTGTTTTTT.

This chain uses TRBV27 with TRBJ2-7; TRBD1 is a possible D gene (5 bases). This CDR3 has 18 residues. Trimming took off 1 base at V and 1 base at J, with 20 bases between the two ends. Germline lookup yields CDR1 MNHEY and CDR2 SMNVEV (reference sequence). Here the CDR3 reads CASSLFVGVRVESYEQYF. In DNA form, the CDR3 reads TGTGCCAGCAGTTTATTTGTGGGTGTCAGGGTCGAATCCTACGAGCAGTACTTC.

The V and J genes are TRBV2 and TRBJ2-7; 8 nucleotides align to TRBD2. CDR1 is SNHLY and CDR2 is FYNNEI in the germline V gene. The J segment lost 2 bases and the V segment lost 5 bases, leaving 5 bases of the junction unmatched. This CDR3 has 14 residues. The CDR3 bases are TGTGCCAGCAGTTCCGGACTAGCCGCCTACGAGCAGTACTTC. Protein sequence: CASSSGLAAYEQYF.

J is TRBJ2-2 and V is TRBV2; D possibly corresponds to TRBD1 (6 bases). Germline V gene data show CDR1 as SNHLY and CDR2 as FYNNEI. Deletions cut 6 bases from V and 6 bases from J, with 11 bases between. CDR3 length: 13 residues. CDR3 amino acids: CASRQGRAGELFF. The CDR3 DNA reads TGTGCCAGCAGACAGGGTAGAGCCGGGGAGCTGTTTTTT.

V usage is TRBV19 and J usage is TRBJ1-2; 8 bases are shared with TRBD1. The CDR3 is 14 residues long. J was trimmed by 7 bases and V by 5 bases; bases with no gene match: 9. The germline gives CDR1 LNHDA, CDR2 SQIVND (reference sequence). The CDR3 here is CASSHQDREAGYTF. DNA for the CDR3: TGTGCCAGTAGTCACCAGGACAGGGAGGCTGGCTACACCTTC.

The rearrangement links TRBV19 to TRBJ1-5; D perhaps matches TRBD1 (6 bases). The CDR3 has 13 residues. V shed 7 bases and J shed 1 base, with 8 bases lying between them. Germline CDR1 LNHDA, CDR2 SQIVND (reference sequence). The CDR3, as DNA: TGTGCCAGTACAGGGGAGAGCAATCAGCCCCAGCATTTT. Protein: CASTGESNQPQHF.

The V gene is TRBV7-3, the J gene TRBJ2-7; 8 bases match TRBD1. From germline, CDR1 is SGHTA and CDR2 FQGTGA. Trimming took 6 bases from V and 2 from J; bases not matched to a gene: 6. This CDR3 comprises 14 residues. The CDR3 region is CASSPGTGPYEQYF. The CDR3 nucleotides are TGTGCCAGCAGTCCCGGGACAGGCCCCTACGAGCAGTACTTC. Supplemented by reference TRBV7-3 and TRBJ2-7, the full variable domain reads GAGVSQTPSNKVTEKGKYVELRCDPISGHTALYWYRQSLGQGPEFLIYFQGTGAADDSGLPNDRFFAVRPEGSVSTLKIQRTERGDSAVYLCASSPGTGPYEQYFGPGTRLTVT.

The chain couples TRBV30 to TRBJ2-2, with D possibly being TRBD2 (5 bases). The V gene's germline CDR1 is GTSNPN and CDR2 SVGIG (reference sequence). The CDR3 is made up of 14 amino acids. Trimming removed 2 bases from V and 7 bases from J, with 14 bases in between. CDR3 protein: CAWSFLLDDGELFF. DNA of the CDR3: TGTGCCTGGAGTTTTTTACTAGATGACGGGGAGCTGTTTTTT.

This clone was found once. J is TRBJ2-7 and V is TRBV5-1, with TRBD2 identical over 11 bases. Trimming removed 5 bases from V and 3 bases from J; junction bases left unmatched: 16. CDR1 SGHRS and CDR2 YFSETQ come from the germline V gene. The CDR3 length is 18 residues. The CDR3 sequence: CASRSKLAGVLADYEQYF. The CDR3 DNA is TGCGCCAGCAGATCAAAACTAGCGGGAGTCCTCGCTGACTACGAGCAGTACTTC.

The chain joins TRBV29-1 to TRBJ2-3; possibly TRBD1 for D (6 bases). The ends were cut back, 5 bases at V and 0 bases at J, with 15 bases in the middle. The V gene's germline CDR1 is SQVTM and CDR2 ANQGSEA. This CDR3 comprises 15 residues. DNA of the CDR3: TGCAGCGTTTTCATGACAGGATCTAGCACAGATACGCAGTATTTT. Translated: CSVFMTGSSTDTQYF.

The J gene is TRBJ2-1, the V gene TRBV27, with TRBD2 matching 10 bases. CDR1 is MNHEY and CDR2 is SMNVEV in the germline V gene (reference sequence). The CDR3 sequence is 18 residues long. J was trimmed by 5 bases and V by 5 bases; bases with no gene match: 15. CDR3 DNA: TGTGCCAGCAGTCCCAAAGCGGGAGGGCACCGGGCTAACAATGAGCAGTTCTTC. Amino acid sequence: CASSPKAGGHRANNEQFF.

A few counts support this clone. The chain links TRBV19 to TRBJ2-7; the match to TRBD1 covers 8 bases. V dropped 6 bases and J dropped 1; count of bases not matched to a gene: 8. Germline CDR1 LNHDA, CDR2 SQIVND (reference sequence). The CDR3 spans 15 residues. CDR3 DNA sequence: TGTGCCAGTAGACCCGGGACAGGCTTTTCCTACGAGCAGTACTTC. This translates into CASRPGTGFSYEQYF.

This rearrangement joins TRBV28 to TRBJ2-3, with D perhaps matching TRBD2 (6 bases). Germline V gives CDR1 MDHEN, CDR2 SYDVKM. The V and J ends lost 6 bases and 0 bases respectively, with 10 bases between them. The CDR3 contains 14 residues. This chain's CDR3 is CASSPGGSTDTQYF. The CDR3 nucleotides are TGTGCCAGCAGCCCCGGGGGTAGCACAGATACGCAGTATTTT.

V usage is TRBV27 and J usage is TRBJ2-7; no clear D gene. Germline assignment: CDR1 MNHEY and CDR2 SMNVEV (reference sequence). V lost 3 bases and J 0 bases, leaving 6 bases between the germline ends. The CDR3 loop spans 13 amino acids. The CDR3, as DNA: TGTGCCAGCAGTTTGCGGATCTCCTACGAGCAGTACTTC. Its translation is CASSLRISYEQYF.

V and J are TRBV19 and TRBJ2-1; unclear D gene. There are 15 residues in the CDR3. Germline V gene sequence: CDR1 LNHDA, CDR2 SQIVND (reference sequence). The germline V and J ends were trimmed by 6 bases and 0 bases, with 12 bases remaining between them. CDR3 region: CASSPNPSSYNEQFF. The CDR3 DNA reads as TGTGCCAGTAGCCCTAACCCGAGCTCCTACAATGAGCAGTTCTTC.

The rearrangement uses TRBV7-3 and TRBJ2-3; D possibly corresponds to TRBD2 (6 bases). The CDR3 has 12 amino acids. The V gene's germline CDR1 is SGHTA and CDR2 FQGTGA. The germline V and J ends were trimmed by 8 bases and 3 bases, with 9 bases remaining between them. DNA of the CDR3: TGTGCCAGCCCTAGCGTGACAGATACGCAGTATTTT. This encodes CASPSVTDTQYF.

This CDR3 is CASSTGSWSTDTQYF. Here the CDR3 DNA reads TGTGCCAGCAGCACCGGGTCCTGGAGCACAGATACGCAGTATTTT. The rearrangement joins TRBV28 to TRBJ2-3; D is unclear. Per germline, CDR1 MDHEN and CDR2 SYDVKM. This CDR3 spans 15 amino acids. V lost 6 bases, J lost 0 bases, and 13 bases lay in between.

The J gene is TRBJ2-5, the V gene TRBV7-9; 7 bases align to TRBD2. The CDR3 totals 15 residues. Looked up from germline, CDR1 is SEHNR and CDR2 is FQNEAQ (reference sequence). V gave up 2 bases and J gave up 1 base; unmatched junction bases: 4. For the CDR3, the DNA is TGTGCCAGCAGCTTAATGCTAGCGGCCCAAGAGACCCAGTACTTC. Protein: CASSLMLAAQETQYF.

This clone was detected a few times. The gene calls are TRBV20-1 and TRBJ1-1; the D gene is possibly TRBD1 (5 bases). CDR1 is DFQATT, CDR2 SNEGSKA, per germline (reference sequence). CDR3 length: 11 residues. CDR3 residues: CRMQGNTEAFF. The CDR3 DNA follows: TGCAGGATGCAGGGGAACACTGAAGCTTTCTTT.